Included here is one T cell receptor beta chain sequence, with context. This sample was taken from a study of OX40 agonist ivuxolimab in advanced cancers. Study-wide background: Partial responses were achieved by three patients, one with hepatocellular carcinoma and two with cutaneous melanoma.

Measured with immunoSEQ multiplex PCR; TCRdb has only the in-frame clones, and not every one. The sample holds more than 45,000 clones, about 80% seen once. From germline, CDR1 is MNHNS and CDR2 SASEGT. This CDR3 region has 14 residues. Trimming removed 6 bases at V and 4 bases at J, with 16 bases between. Here the sequenced sample was CD4+ or CD8+ T cells sorted from blood, taken in a trial of the OX40 agonist ivuxolimab. The receptor comes from an adult with an advanced solid tumor such as melanoma, head and neck, liver or kidney cancer. The chain is built from TRBV6-1 and TRBJ2-7, with TRBD2 as a possible D gene (7 bases). This CDR3 is CASRKGGGGYEQYF. The CDR3 region has the DNA TGTGCCAGCAGAAAGGGGGGAGGGGGGTACGAGCAGTACTTC.